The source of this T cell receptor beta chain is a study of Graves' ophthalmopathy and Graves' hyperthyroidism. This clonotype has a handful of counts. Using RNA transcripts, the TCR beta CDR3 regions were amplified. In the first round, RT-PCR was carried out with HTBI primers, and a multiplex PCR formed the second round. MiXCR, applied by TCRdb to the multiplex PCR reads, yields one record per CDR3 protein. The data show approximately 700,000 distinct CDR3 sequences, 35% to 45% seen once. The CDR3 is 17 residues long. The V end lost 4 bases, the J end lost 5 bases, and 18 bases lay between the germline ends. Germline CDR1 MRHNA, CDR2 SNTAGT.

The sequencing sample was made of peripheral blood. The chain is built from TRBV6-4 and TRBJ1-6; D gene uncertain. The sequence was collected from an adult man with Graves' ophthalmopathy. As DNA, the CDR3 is TGTGCCAGCAGTGCGACCCTCCCCGGGGAGAATAATTCACCCCTCCACTTT. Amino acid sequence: CASSATLPGENNSPLHF.